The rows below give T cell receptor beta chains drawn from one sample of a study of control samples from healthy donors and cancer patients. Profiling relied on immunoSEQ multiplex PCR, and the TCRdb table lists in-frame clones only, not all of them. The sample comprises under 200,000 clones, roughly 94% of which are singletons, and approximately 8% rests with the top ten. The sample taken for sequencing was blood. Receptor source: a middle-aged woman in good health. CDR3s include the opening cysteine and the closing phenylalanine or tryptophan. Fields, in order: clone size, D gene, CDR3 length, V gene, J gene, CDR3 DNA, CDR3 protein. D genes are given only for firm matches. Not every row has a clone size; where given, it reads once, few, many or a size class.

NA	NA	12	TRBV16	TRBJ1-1	TGTGCCAGCAGCCATGGAGGAACTGAAGCTTTCTTT	CASSHGGTEAFF
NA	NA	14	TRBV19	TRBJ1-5	TGTGCCAGTAGTATGTCGGTATCGGGGCAGCCCCAGCATTTT	CASSMSVSGQPQHF
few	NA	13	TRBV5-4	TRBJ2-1	TGTGCCAGCAGCTTGGCGCAGAACAATGAGCAGTTCTTC	CASSLAQNNEQFF
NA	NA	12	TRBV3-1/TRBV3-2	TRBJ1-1	TGTGCCAGCAGCCAATTGATGACTGAAGCTTTCTTT	CASSQLMTEAFF
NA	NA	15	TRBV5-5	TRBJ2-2	TGTGCCAGCAGCTGGAGACAGGTGAACACCGGGGAGCTGTTTTTT	CASSWRQVNTGELFF
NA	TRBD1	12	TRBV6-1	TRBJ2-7	TGTGCCAGCGGTGACAGGGGGAACGAGCAGTACTTC	CASGDRGNEQYF
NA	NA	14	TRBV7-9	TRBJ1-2	TGTGCCAGCAGCTTAGACATGGAAGCGGGGGGCTACACCTTC	CASSLDMEAGGYTF
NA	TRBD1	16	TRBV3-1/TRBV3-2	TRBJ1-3	TGTGCCAGCAGGCCACCGGGACAGGGATCTGGAAACACCATATATTTT	CASRPPGQGSGNTIYF
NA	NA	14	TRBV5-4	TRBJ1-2	TGTGCCAGCAGCTTAGTAGGGACCTCCTATGGCTACACCTTC	CASSLVGTSYGYTF
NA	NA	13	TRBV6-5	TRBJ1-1	TGTGCCAGCAGCAACCCGGCGACCGTAGAAGCTTTCTTT	CASSNPATVEAFF
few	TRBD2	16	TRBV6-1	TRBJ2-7	TGTGCCAGCAGTGAAAGTGTCGTGACTAGCGGATACGAGCAGTACTTC	CASSESVVTSGYEQYF
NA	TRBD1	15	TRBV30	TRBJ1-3	TGTGCCTGGGGCCGGGACAGGGGCTCAGGAAACACCATATATTTT	CAWGRDRGSGNTIYF
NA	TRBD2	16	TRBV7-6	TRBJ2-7	TGTGCCAGCAGCTTAGGTTTAGCGGGGGAGGCCTACGAGCAGTACTTC	CASSLGLAGEAYEQYF
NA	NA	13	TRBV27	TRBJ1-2	TGTGCCAGCGGAAGGACAGTCCTGGGTGGCTACACCTTC	CASGRTVLGGYTF
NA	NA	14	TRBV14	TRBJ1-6	TGTGCCAGCAGCCAAGAGGGGGGAGTGGGTCCCCTCCACTTT	CASSQEGGVGPLHF
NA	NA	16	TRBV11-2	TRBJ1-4	TGTGCCAGCAGCTTAGATACAGGTTTCCGTAATGAAAAACTGTTTTTT	CASSLDTGFRNEKLFF
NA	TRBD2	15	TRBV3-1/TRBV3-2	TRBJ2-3	TGTGCCAGCAGCCAGATGAGCGGGAGTGGAGATACGCAGTATTTT	CASSQMSGSGDTQYF
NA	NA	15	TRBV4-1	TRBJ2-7	TGCGCCAGCAGCCAAGATCAGGATTTATTCTACGAGCAGTACTTC	CASSQDQDLFYEQYF
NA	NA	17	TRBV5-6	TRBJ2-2	TGTGCCAGCAGCTTGAGTTTTTTTACCGCGAACACCGGGGAGCTGTTTTTT	CASSLSFFTANTGELFF
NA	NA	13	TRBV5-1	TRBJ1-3	TGCGCCAGCAGCTTGGCATCTGGAAACACCATATATTTT	CASSLASGNTIYF
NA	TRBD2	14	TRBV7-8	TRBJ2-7	TGTGCCAGCAGCGCCCGACTAGCATCCTACGAGCAGTACTTC	CASSARLASYEQYF
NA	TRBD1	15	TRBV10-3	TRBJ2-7	TGTGCCATCAGTGTCGACAGGGGGCTTGGGTACGAGCAGTACTTC	CAISVDRGLGYEQYF
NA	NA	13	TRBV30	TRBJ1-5	TGTGCCTGGAGTTCAGGGGTGGATCAGCCCCAGCATTTT	CAWSSGVDQPQHF
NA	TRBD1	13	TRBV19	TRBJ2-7	TGTGCCAGCCGACCGGGACAGGGTCGTGAGCAGTACTTC	CASRPGQGREQYF
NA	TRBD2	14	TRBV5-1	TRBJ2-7	TGCGCCAGCAGCCCCCTAGCGGCCTCCTACGAGCAGTACTTC	CASSPLAASYEQYF
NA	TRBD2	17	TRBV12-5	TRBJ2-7	TGTGCTAGTGGACCATCACGACTAGCGGGAGGCTCCGACGAGCAGTACTTC	CASGPSRLAGGSDEQYF
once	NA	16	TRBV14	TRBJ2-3	TGTGCCAGCAGCCAAGAGAGGAACAGTGAGGCAGATACGCAGTATTTT	CASSQERNSEADTQYF
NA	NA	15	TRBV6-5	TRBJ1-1	TGTGCCAGCAGTTTTTGGGGGGCCGAGAGCACTGAAGCTTTCTTT	CASSFWGAESTEAFF
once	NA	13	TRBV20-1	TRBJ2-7	TGCAGTGCTAGTTATCCGGGTTCCTACGAGCAGTACTTC	CSASYPGSYEQYF